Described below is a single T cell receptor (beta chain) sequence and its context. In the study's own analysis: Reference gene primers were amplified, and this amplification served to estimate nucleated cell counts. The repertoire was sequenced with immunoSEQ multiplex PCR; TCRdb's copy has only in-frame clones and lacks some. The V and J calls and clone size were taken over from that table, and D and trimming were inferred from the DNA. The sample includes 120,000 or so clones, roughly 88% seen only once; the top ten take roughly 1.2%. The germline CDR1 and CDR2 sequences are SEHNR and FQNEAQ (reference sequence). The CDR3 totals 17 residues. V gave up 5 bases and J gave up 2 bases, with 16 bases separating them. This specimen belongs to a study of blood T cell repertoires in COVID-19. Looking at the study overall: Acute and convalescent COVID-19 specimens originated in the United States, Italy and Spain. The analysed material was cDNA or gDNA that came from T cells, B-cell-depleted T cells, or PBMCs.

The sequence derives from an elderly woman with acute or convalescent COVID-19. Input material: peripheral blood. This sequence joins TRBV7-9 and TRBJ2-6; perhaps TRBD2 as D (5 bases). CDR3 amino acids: CASSPGWLGTGANVLTF. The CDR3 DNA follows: TGTGCCAGCAGCCCGGGGTGGTTGGGTACTGGGGCCAACGTCCTGACTTTC.